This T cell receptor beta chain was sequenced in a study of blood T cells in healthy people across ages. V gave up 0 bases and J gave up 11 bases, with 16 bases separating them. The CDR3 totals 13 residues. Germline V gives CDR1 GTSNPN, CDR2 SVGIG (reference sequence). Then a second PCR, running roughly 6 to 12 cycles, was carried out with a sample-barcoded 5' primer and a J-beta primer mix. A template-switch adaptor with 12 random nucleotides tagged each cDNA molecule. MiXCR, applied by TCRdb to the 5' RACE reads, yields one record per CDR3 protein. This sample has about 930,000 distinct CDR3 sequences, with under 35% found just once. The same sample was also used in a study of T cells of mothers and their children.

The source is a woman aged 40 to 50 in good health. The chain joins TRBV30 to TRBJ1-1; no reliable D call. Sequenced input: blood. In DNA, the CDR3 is TGTGCCTGGAGTGTCTCGGGAGAGATTGAGGCTTTCTTT. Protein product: CAWSVSGEIEAFF.